Following are 17 T cell receptor beta chains from one sample sequenced in a study of blood T cell repertoires in COVID-19 (dated by TCRdb to the early 2020s). The library came from the immunoSEQ multiplex PCR assay. The clones in this table, taken by TCRdb from immuneACCESS, are in-frame only. Not every clone is retained; where verified, under half of the shortfall comes from an unresolved V gene, and the cause of the rest is unknown. The sample table lists around 140,000 clones, around 89% of them with a count of one. The ten largest account for about 28% of the sample. The specimen was peripheral blood. The source is a human donor in a cohort sampled during active COVID-19.

The chain joins TRBV7-8 to TRBJ1-1; 7 bases are a match to TRBD1. In germline, CDR1 is SGHVS, CDR2 FQNEAQ. CDR3 length: 13 residues. J lost 5 bases, V lost 6 bases, and 6 bases had no gene match. CDR3 amino acids: CASSLRGDTEAFF. CDR3 coding DNA: TGTGCCAGCAGTCTCAGGGGGGATACTGAAGCTTTCTTT.

The rearrangement links TRBV4-1 to TRBJ1-2; TRBD1 aligns across 7 bases. Germline loops: CDR1 MGHRA, CDR2 YSYEKL. CDR3 length equals 15 residues. The trim removed 1 base at V and 6 bases at J, leaving 8 bases unmatched. As DNA, the CDR3 is TGCGCCAGCAGCCAAGTGACAGGGTTGGAAGATGGCTACACCTTC. This translates into CASSQVTGLEDGYTF.

DNA of the CDR3: TGTGCCAGTAGGGGACAAGCCCCTGGCTACACCTTC. Translating gives CASRGQAPGYTF. The rearrangement joins TRBV19 to TRBJ1-2; tentative D call: TRBD1 (6 bases). CDR3 length: 12 amino acids. V lost 6 bases to trimming and J lost 7 bases, with 12 bases between them. Germline V gene sequence: CDR1 LNHDA, CDR2 SQIVND (reference sequence).

V and J are TRBV7-6 and TRBJ2-7; D gene uncertain. The CDR3 is 15 residues long. V was pared by 5 bases and J by 0 bases, with 14 bases between. The germline gives CDR1 SGHVS, CDR2 FNYEAQ. The CDR3 bases are TGTGCCAGCAGCAAAGACTTCGGTTCCTCCTACGAGCAGTACTTC. Its protein is CASSKDFGSSYEQYF.

The chain links TRBV28 to TRBJ1-5, with unresolved D. The CDR3 contains 13 residues. Germline V lookup: CDR1 MDHEN, CDR2 SYDVKM. Trimming stripped 6 bases from V and 0 bases from J, with 6 bases between. The CDR3 reads CASRYNSNQPQHF. The CDR3, as DNA: TGTGCCAGCAGGTACAATAGCAATCAGCCCCAGCATTTT.

V is TRBV20-1 and J is TRBJ1-5; possible D gene TRBD1, 6 bases. Germline loops: CDR1 DFQATT, CDR2 SNEGSKA (reference sequence). Between the trimmed V and J ends, which lost 3 bases and 3 bases, there was a span of 18 bases. The CDR3 is 16 residues long. CDR3 nucleotides: TGCAGTGCTAGTCCCTCCTTGGGGGCTACCAATCAGCCCCAGCATTTT. Amino acids: CSASPSLGATNQPQHF.

The V call is TRBV20-1, the J call TRBJ1-2; D is possibly TRBD1 (6 bases). This CDR3 is 13 amino acids long. Per germline, CDR1 DFQATT and CDR2 SNEGSKA (reference sequence). With 3 bases removed from V and 6 bases from J, the gap between germline ends came to 14 bases. CDR3 coding DNA: TGCAGTGCTAGTAGAGGGCCAGGGGATGGCTACACCTTC. This encodes CSASRGPGDGYTF.

The chain couples TRBV7-9 to TRBJ1-1, with D possibly TRBD1 on 6 matching bases. V lost 1 base and J lost 7, with 16 bases in between. This CDR3 has 15 amino acids. Per the germline V gene, CDR1 is SEHNR and CDR2 is FQNEAQ (reference sequence). DNA for the CDR3: TGTGCCAGCAGCTTAGTTGTGGGGGCATCCAATGAAGCTTTCTTT. Amino acid sequence: CASSLVVGASNEAFF.

This clone was seen only once. The gene calls are TRBV12-5 and TRBJ2-2; maybe TRBD1 (5 bases). This CDR3 spans 16 amino acids. The germline CDR1 and CDR2 sequences are LGHNT and FRNRAP. Trimming took off 1 base at V and 0 bases at J, with 9 bases between the two ends. CDR3 residues: CASGLGTLTNTGELFF. The CDR3 DNA follows: TGTGCTAGTGGTTTGGGGACACTTACGAACACCGGGGAGCTGTTTTTT.

Regarding this clone: Within the sample, other DNA sequences also encode this same CDR3. The V call is TRBV4-1, the J call TRBJ2-2; D is unclear. Trimming pared 3 bases from V and 5 bases from J, leaving 4 bases between. Germline CDR1 and CDR2: MGHRA and YSYEKL. The CDR3 spans 12 residues. CDR3 loop: CASSHLTGELFF. The CDR3, as DNA: TGCGCCAGCAGCCACTTAACCGGGGAGCTGTTTTTT.

This clone was detected only once. V and J are TRBV5-4 and TRBJ2-5; D possibly corresponds to TRBD1 (6 bases). Trimming took off 7 bases at V and 2 bases at J, with 21 bases between the two ends. The germline gives CDR1 SGHNT, CDR2 YYREEE (reference sequence). The CDR3 totals 16 residues. CDR3 in DNA: TGTGCCAGCGGGCATGGGGGCGGGTCCAAGCAAGAGACCCAGTACTTC. As protein: CASGHGGGSKQETQYF.

This clone was detected only once. The genes are TRBV5-6 and TRBJ2-1, with a possible D match to TRBD2 (5 bases). The germline V and J ends were trimmed by 4 bases and 7 bases, with 30 bases remaining between them. This CDR3 has 19 amino acids. The germline V gene has CDR1 SGHDT and CDR2 YYEEEE. Written as DNA, the CDR3 is TGTGCCAGCAGCAGACCTGGGGATTTGTTGGGGAGTCTGTGGAATGAGCAGTTCTTC. This translates into CASSRPGDLLGSLWNEQFF.

This clone appeared a single time. The gene calls are TRBV5-1 and TRBJ1-2, with 7 bases matching TRBD1. This CDR3 spans 12 amino acids. Looked up from germline, CDR1 is SGHRS and CDR2 is YFSETQ. The junction had 8 bases not matched to a gene; V was cut back by 7 bases and J by 8 bases. Written as DNA, the CDR3 is TGCGCCAGCCTGGCAGGGGGGCTCGGCTACACCTTC. As protein: CASLAGGLGYTF. Combining the CDR3 with reference TRBV5-1 and TRBJ1-2 gives the whole variable domain KAGVTQTPRYLIKTRGQQVTLSCSPISGHRSVSWYQQTPGQGLQFLFEYFSETQRNKGNFPGRFSGRQFSNSRSEMNVSTLELGDSALYLCASLAGGLGYTFGSGTRLTVV.

V usage is TRBV12-2 and J usage is TRBJ2-5; the table assigns TRBD1, which was not confirmed against the DNA. TRBV12-2 is a listed pseudogene. The CDR3 covers 13 residues. The CDR3 DNA sequence: TGTGCGAGACCCGAGACAGGCCAAGAGACCCAGTACTTC. Translating it yields CARPETGQETQYF.

The chain combines TRBV5-1 with TRBJ1-4, with no clear D. Germline V gene lookup returns CDR1 SGHRS and CDR2 YFSETQ. The V and J ends lost 3 bases and 3 bases respectively, with 12 bases between them. This CDR3 has 15 residues. The DNA of the CDR3 is TGCGCCAGCAGCTCTGGGCGGGTGTCTAATGAAAAACTGTTTTTT. Residues: CASSSGRVSNEKLFF.

The chain couples TRBV9 to TRBJ1-1; D not resolved. The CDR3 runs to 14 residues. Trimming left V 3 bases short and J 3 bases short, with 12 bases between. The germline gives CDR1 SGDLS, CDR2 YYNGEE. The CDR3 loop is CASSEPLGDTEAFF. Here the CDR3 DNA reads TGTGCCAGCAGCGAGCCCCTCGGTGACACTGAAGCTTTCTTT.

The V and J genes are TRBV2 and TRBJ1-5; D call uncertain. V gave up 1 base and J gave up 0 bases, with 13 bases separating them. The germline gives CDR1 SNHLY, CDR2 FYNNEI. This CDR3 is built from 17 residues. The CDR3 protein is CASSEDPRTLSNQPQHF. The DNA of the CDR3 is TGTGCCAGCAGTGAAGACCCCCGGACTCTTAGCAATCAGCCCCAGCATTTT.